The clone carrying this T cell receptor (beta chain) was seen more than once but under ten times. Trimming shortened V by 1 base and J by 6 bases, and 6 bases separated the two germline ends. CDR1 and CDR2 (germline): PRHDT, FYEKMQ (reference sequence). CDR3 length: 12 residues. The sample is drawn from a study of molecular identifiers for immune sequencing clone quantification. TCRdb used MiXCR to reprocess the PCR reads, holding one entry per CDR3 protein. The data hold about 510,000 distinct CDR3 sequences, with roughly 25% observed a single time. This clonotype was sampled from a human donor in good health. Some libraries in this study had Jurkat cell RNA spiked in. The sequenced sample was naive CD8+ T cells from blood, with Jurkat cell RNA spiked in. Subset in this sample: FACS-sorted CD8+CD4-CCR7+CD45RA+ naive T cells. V and J are TRBV13 and TRBJ1-1; no reliable D call. The CDR3 region has the DNA TGTGCCAGCAGCTTAGAGGGTCCTGAAGCTTTCTTT. Translated: CASSLEGPEAFF. The full variable domain, with the rest looked up from reference TRBV13 and TRBJ1-1, is AAGVIQSPRHLIKEKRETATLKCYPIPRHDTVYWYQQGPGQDPQFLISFYEKMQSDKGSIPDRFSAQQFSDYHSELNMSSLELGDSALYFCASSLEGPEAFFGQGTRLTVV.